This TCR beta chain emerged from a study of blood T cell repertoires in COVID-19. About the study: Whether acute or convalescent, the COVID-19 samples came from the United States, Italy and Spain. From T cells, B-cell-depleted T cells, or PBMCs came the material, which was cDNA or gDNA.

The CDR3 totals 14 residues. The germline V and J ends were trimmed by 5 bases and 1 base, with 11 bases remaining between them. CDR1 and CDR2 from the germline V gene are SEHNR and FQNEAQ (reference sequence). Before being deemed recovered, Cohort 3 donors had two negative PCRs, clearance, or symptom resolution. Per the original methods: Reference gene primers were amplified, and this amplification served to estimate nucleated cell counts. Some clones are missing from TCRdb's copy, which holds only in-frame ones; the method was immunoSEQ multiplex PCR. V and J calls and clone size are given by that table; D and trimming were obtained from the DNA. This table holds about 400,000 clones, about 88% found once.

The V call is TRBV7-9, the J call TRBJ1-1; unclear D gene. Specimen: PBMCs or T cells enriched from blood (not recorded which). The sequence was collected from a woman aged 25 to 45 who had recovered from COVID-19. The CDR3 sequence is CASSPNQWNTEAFF. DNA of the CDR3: TGTGCCAGCAGCCCAAATCAGTGGAACACTGAAGCTTTCTTT.